This entry concerns a single TCR beta chain. Its antigen specificity is not known. No quality values exist for individual bases; no much larger clone is one base distant. These data originate in a study of cytomegalovirus exposure and HLA in healthy donors (dated by TCRdb to 2015 to 2018). Broadly, across the study: An earlier analysis of 587 of the donors reported 250 to 300 Gb of sequence data and more than 90 million unique TCR beta sequences from about 200 million T cells. The genetic ancestry cluster associated with self-reported Caucasian donors included about four fifths of the roughly 400 genotyped donors. Along with the approximately 650-subject first cohort, a separate validation cohort of more than 90 different subjects was used. On average, roughly 250,000 unique TCR beta nucleotide sequences were sequenced per donor among about 400 genotyped donors of the cohort, with 15% to 20% of those sequences being non-productive. In a later genetic analysis, genome-wide SNP genotypes for about 65% of the roughly 700 donors were used, and that subset was treated as a discovery cohort. An early release covering approximately 600 HLA-typed donors comprised roughly 300 gigabases of sequencing data and roughly 85 million unique TCR sequences. A later analysis re-examined previously published TCR beta repertoires from more than 550 donors and added high-resolution HLA genotyping to investigate patterns of TCR occurrence. Roughly five DR-DQ haplotypes were handled as single units for association and clustering because linkage in the cohort was strong. Every repertoire in the discovery cohort had been generated on one and the same sequencing platform. The number of typed donors differed by locus: 629-630 for A, B, C, DRB1 and DQB1; about 520 for DQA1; 606 for DPA1; and roughly 450 for DPB1. To decide whether each TCR beta V gene segment behaved as functional or pseudogenic, an earlier analysis of some 600 of the donors relied on high-throughput TCR beta sequencing. The later analysis used no new phenotypic data to find candidate immune exposures, relying instead on TCR beta sequences and their occurrence across donors. The study was designed to test whether signatures of past pathogen exposure could be identified by cataloging public T cell receptors. The T cell repertoires of 666 subjects were profiled by immunosequencing and related to cytomegalovirus serostatus. To predict cytomegalovirus infection status, the study brought together high-throughput TCR immunosequencing, statistical association of individual TCRs with disease status, and machine learning. Donor age, sex, ethnicity and CMV serostatus were collected together with the repertoire data. HLA typing included class I and class II loci at four-digit resolution.

Libraries were constructed by the immunoSEQ multiplex PCR assay. For the multiplex PCR, a mixture combining 60 forward primers for TCR Vbeta segments and 13 reverse primers for TCR Jbeta segments was used. Amplification of the CDR3 region of rearranged TCR beta genes was performed with a multiplex PCR assay on genomic DNA. On the Illumina HiSeq System, the amplified TCR beta libraries were sequenced as 87-base-pair reads. Processing in the source paper ran as follows. Across the 640 or so repertoires, a later analysis counted 78 million or so unique TCR beta chains, roughly 11 million of which were shared by at least two donors. To remove PCR and sequencing errors, raw reads were error-corrected and collapsed into unique sequences using a nearest-neighbor algorithm that merged closely related sequences. Alignment of CDR3 sequences to IMGT reference sequences was used to assign V, D and J gene segments. For a sequence to be retained, a match of at least six nucleotides was required to both a V gene segment and a J gene segment. Rearrangements were called productive when the CDR3 lacked stop codons and stayed in frame with V and J; all others were non-productive. CDR3 was defined by IMGT convention, running from the second conserved V-encoded cysteine to the conserved J-encoded phenylalanine. The earlier analysis of roughly 590 of the donors excluded any sequence lacking an unambiguous match to a single V gene segment. An earlier analysis of 500 to 600 of the donors classified V segments as functional when productive rearrangements were above 56.7% and as segregating when the standard deviation between donors was above 5%. To diagnose cytomegalovirus status from the catalog of TCR beta chain sequences, a statistical classification framework was built. A later analysis assigned V and J genes by comparing TCR nucleotide sequences with IMGT/GENE-DB human TR gene sequences. In a later analysis, CDR3 sequences and most-parsimonious VDJ recombination scenarios were assigned using the TCRdist pipeline. In a later analysis, each TCR beta chain was defined by its CDR3 amino acid sequence together with its V-gene family, and reads without a unique V-gene family were excluded. To address suspected cross-contamination and a sequencing artifact, a later analysis removed around 600 highly shared, low-generation-probability nucleotide sequences. In a later analysis, a clonal expansion index for each public chain was calculated from normalized within-repertoire ranks of inferred template counts. Generation probabilities in a later analysis came from a VDJ recombination model fitted to out-of-frame rearrangements, and those results were checked against IGoR. In a later analysis, hypergeometric tests were used to score TCR-TCR, TCR-HLA and TCR-CMV co-occurrence, with a repertoire-size bias correction applied to TCR pairs. False discovery rates were estimated in a later analysis by permuting HLA or CMV assignments 20 times. A later analysis grouped co-occurring TCRs with DBSCAN, adding TCRdist sequence similarity when clustering within HLA-allele-positive subsets. For co-occurrence clustering, repertoires with fewer than 30,000 or more than 120,000 public chains were excluded, along with several repertoires with anomalous nucleotide sharing. Entries here come from immuneACCESS through TCRdb and include only in-frame sequences with V and J called. Some clones fail to appear in such tables; in the studies checked, an unresolved V gene covers under half of the shortfall, and the cause of the remainder is unknown. V and J calls and clone size are as listed in that table; D and trimming were resolved from the DNA. The sample data list fewer than 250,000 clones, and over 60% of these were observed just once. Together, the top ten hold over 0.55% of the sample.

Broader findings and caveats from the paper: At a false discovery rate of 0.05, a later analysis linked under 20,000 TCR beta sequences to specific HLA alleles. In vitro tests confirmed that a few of the cytomegalovirus-associated TCR beta chains recognize cytomegalovirus antigens. The earlier analysis of about 600 of the donors excluded roughly 17 rarely observed V segments, including chromosome 9 orphons, because counts were too low. In this cohort, only TCR beta chains were sequenced, and detectable features were limited by the absence of alpha or paired-chain data. Immune exposure information for the cohort was limited to CMV serostatus. Most TCR sequences were seen in very few donors, while some public TCRs were found in many individuals. A group of highly shared sequence variants was considered likely to be a technical artifact of the sequencing pipeline. Linkage disequilibrium might explain the correlated functional status among segregating V segments, but an unknown experimental factor could not be ruled out. A later genetic analysis associated a missense DCLRE1C variant with V-gene and J-gene trimming of TCR beta chains, and an independent cohort replicated the association. Because HLA typing was missing for some donors at each locus, association tests included only the typed subset. Sequencing depth was assumed to be roughly uniform across donors in the presence/absence analyses, though that assumption may not hold. Strong co-occurrence of HLA alleles, especially DR and DQ, made assigning TCR associations to individual alleles difficult. In an earlier analysis of fewer than 700 of the donors, most TCR beta V segments appeared in productive rearrangements about 87% or about 30% of the time, broadly matching IMGT annotations. Some IMGT-functional V segments, including TRBV6-2 and TRBV6-3, could not be distinguished by the 87-base-pair reads and were therefore excluded. Compared with the approximately 700-donor mean, donors in an Asian-associated ancestry cluster had fewer N-insertions in productive TCRs, according to a later genetic analysis. The classifier was reported to diagnose cytomegalovirus status with high specificity and sensitivity in both the original cohort and the validation cohort. A total of around 150 TCR beta chains were listed by the study as associated with cytomegalovirus. In a later analysis, TCR association rates were found to vary across HLA loci, with the most associated TCRs seen for DRB1 alleles and the fewest for HLA-C alleles. A further reported finding was that TCR beta sequences accurately predicted the HLA-A and HLA-B alleles for most subjects in the first cohort. A later analysis reported that several top co-occurrence clusters appeared linked to parvovirus B19, influenza, CMV and Epstein-Barr virus. It was suggested by the authors that the approach could potentially be generalized to other disease states and immunological phenotypes. According to a later analysis, most CMV-associated TCR beta chains appeared to be HLA-restricted, and the HLA associations seemed to be driven largely by CMV exposure. Compared with equally common non-associated chains, HLA-associated TCR beta chains in a later analysis were more clonally expanded and had lower generation probabilities.

Including cysteine and phenylalanine, the CDR3 has 15 amino acids. The read is trimmed to its CDR3 DNA, 45 bases read in frame from base 1. The germline V gene specifies MNHNS as CDR1 and SASEGT as CDR2. Unmatched junction bases come to 6, with V trimmed by 4 bases and J by 4 bases. The cohort consisted of 650 to 700 healthy bone marrow donors. At the time of sampling, every cohort member was nominally healthy, though immune exposures that went unrecorded were likely present. The donor tested CMV seronegative, placing the donor among the 350 or so seronegative members of the cohort. Every donor gave a peripheral blood sample, and the peripheral blood mononuclear cells from that sample were used for TCR beta sequencing. Genomic DNA was extracted from the blood cell samples with the Qiagen DNeasy Blood Extraction Kit.

This sequence was found in a young man in good health and CMV-seronegative. The receptor chain draws on TRBV6-1 and TRBJ2-2, and 7 junction bases match TRBD2. The sample comprised PBMCs. At the DNA level, the sequence is TGTGCCAGCAGTGTAACTGGCGGGAGCACCGGGGAGCTGTTTTTT. Its product reads: CASSVTGGSTGELFF.